A single sample gave rise to the 29 T cell receptor beta chains below, sequenced in a study of Graves' ophthalmopathy and Graves' hyperthyroidism. RNA transcripts provided the template for amplifying TCR beta CDR3 regions. The authors performed first-round RT-PCR with HTBI primers and then a second-round multiplex PCR. TCRdb called the multiplex PCR reads again in MiXCR, with one record for every CDR3 protein. Among about 620,000 distinct CDR3 sequences listed, about 24% were seen once. Input material: peripheral blood. Receptors were obtained from a woman younger than 35 with stable Graves' hyperthyroidism. Some clones in this sample may be carry-over from other donors' samples.

This clonotype was detected a few times. The gene calls are TRBV12-3 or TRBV12-4 and TRBJ2-5; unclear D gene. This CDR3 comprises 14 residues. The V gene lost 2 bases and the J gene lost 1 base, with 8 bases spanning the gap. The CDR3 is CASSLSVVQETQYF. The CDR3 DNA follows: TGTGCCAGCAGTTTATCAGTTGTCCAAGAGACCCAGTACTTC.

The chain recombines TRBV14 with TRBJ2-6, with D uncertain. V was clipped by 2 bases and J by 0 bases, with 5 bases between them. The germline CDR1 and CDR2 sequences are SGHDN and FVKESK. CDR3 length: 15 residues. Here the CDR3 DNA reads TGTGCCAGCAGCCAATTTCTCTCTGGGGCCAACGTCCTGACTTTC. The encoded protein is CASSQFLSGANVLTF. Variable domain in full (rest from reference TRBV14 and TRBJ2-6): EAGVTQFPSHSVIEKGQTVTLRCDPISGHDNLYWYRRVMGKEIKFLLHFVKESKQDESGMPNNRFLAERTGGTYSTLKVQPAELEDSGVYFCASSQFLSGANVLTFGAGSRLTVL.

The chain links TRBV27 to TRBJ2-6; the D is unclear. CDR3 size: 17 residues. The V end was cut by 4 bases, the J end by 0 bases, with 13 bases between. CDR1 MNHEY and CDR2 SMNVEV come from the germline V gene (reference sequence). The CDR3 reads CASSYTFMSSGANVLTF. CDR3 sequence (DNA): TGTGCCAGCAGTTACACGTTCATGAGCTCTGGGGCCAACGTCCTGACTTTC.

The sample holds many counts of this clonotype. V gene TRBV12-3 or TRBV12-4 combines with J gene TRBJ2-4; maybe TRBD1 (6 bases). The V end lost 3 bases, the J end lost 0 bases, and 15 bases lay between the germline ends. The CDR3 is 17 amino acids. This chain's CDR3 is CASSFLTGGLAKNIQYF. CDR3 sequence (DNA): TGTGCCAGCAGTTTCCTGACAGGAGGACTAGCCAAAAACATTCAGTACTTC.

The chain employs TRBV27 and TRBJ2-7; possibly TRBD1 for D (6 bases). CDR1 is MNHEY and CDR2 is SMNVEV in the germline V gene (reference sequence). V lost 4 bases and J lost 3, with 22 bases in between. There are 17 residues in the CDR3. The CDR3 DNA reads as TGTGCCAGCAGTTCCACCCGACAGCGCCGGGACAACTACGAGCAGTACTTC. Translation: CASSSTRQRRDNYEQYF.

This clonotype was seen many times. The chain links TRBV19 to TRBJ2-7; 7 bases agree with TRBD2. V gave up 3 bases and J gave up 1 base; unmatched junction bases: 3. Germline assignment: CDR1 LNHDA and CDR2 SQIVND (reference sequence). The CDR3 length is 14 residues. CDR3 bases: TGTGCCAGTAGTATGGGGGACTATTCCTACGAGCAGTACTTC. Translating it yields CASSMGDYSYEQYF.

This clonotype was observed a few times. The chain couples TRBV19 to TRBJ2-5; possibly TRBD2 for D (6 bases). This CDR3 comprises 15 residues. Germline V CDR1 and CDR2: LNHDA, SQIVND (reference sequence). Trimming pared 6 bases from V and 1 base from J, leaving 15 bases between. Here the CDR3 DNA reads TGTGCCAGTAGCACCGGGACTGTTTTCCAAGAGACCCAGTACTTC. Amino acids: CASSTGTVFQETQYF. Based on the CDR3 plus reference TRBV19 and TRBJ2-5, the full variable domain is DGGITQSPKYLFRKEGQNVTLSCEQNLNHDAMYWYRQDPGQGLRLIYYSQIVNDFQKGDIAEGYSVSREKKESFPLTVTSAQKNPTAFYLCASSTGTVFQETQYFGPGTRLLVL.

This clonotype showed up many times. CDR3 bases: TGCAGTGCCGTGGGGCATTCGAACACCGGGGAGCTGTTTTTT. It specifies CSAVGHSNTGELFF. V usage is TRBV20-1 and J usage is TRBJ2-2; D is perhaps TRBD1 (5 bases). The CDR3 totals 14 residues. V shed 6 bases and J shed 0 bases, with 11 bases lying between them. CDR1 DFQATT and CDR2 SNEGSKA come from the germline V gene (reference sequence).

The rearrangement joins TRBV28 to TRBJ1-1; D is ambiguous. The V gene lost 4 bases and the J gene lost 1 base, with 13 bases spanning the gap. The CDR3 sequence is 15 residues long. Germline V CDR1 and CDR2: MDHEN, SYDVKM. The CDR3 protein is CASSSHGSQNTEAFF. The CDR3 bases are TGTGCCAGCAGTTCGCACGGCAGTCAGAACACTGAAGCTTTCTTT.

This clonotype came up many times. The chain has TRBV12-3 or TRBV12-4 and TRBJ1-5; D perhaps matches TRBD1 (5 bases). There are 16 residues in the CDR3. V lost 3 bases and J lost 3, with 15 bases in between. The CDR3 reads CASSFSRTISNQPQHF. The CDR3 bases are TGTGCCAGCAGTTTTTCCCGGACAATTTCCAATCAGCCCCAGCATTTT.

This clonotype came up many times. The CDR3 DNA follows: TGCAGCGTTGAGTACGCGGGAGGAGGAGAGACCCAGTACTTC. Protein sequence: CSVEYAGGGETQYF. The chain is built from TRBV29-1 and TRBJ2-5, with 8 bases matching TRBD2. The CDR3 loop spans 14 amino acids. Germline V lookup: CDR1 SQVTM, CDR2 ANQGSEA. Trimming cost V 3 bases and J 4 bases; bases outside gene matches: 7.

This clonotype was detected many times. This sequence joins TRBV12-3 or TRBV12-4 and TRBJ1-6; D might be TRBD1 (5 bases). This CDR3 spans 16 amino acids. V was clipped by 5 bases and J by 7 bases, with 18 bases between them. The CDR3: CASSTNGGGNNSPLHF. As DNA, the CDR3 is TGTGCCAGCAGTACGAACGGTGGGGGAAACAATTCACCCCTCCACTTT.

The chain has TRBV28 and TRBJ1-2; 10 nucleotides line up with TRBD1. Losses at the gene ends were 4 bases for V and 6 bases for J; bases not matched to a gene: 5. CDR3 length: 14 residues. Germline V lookup: CDR1 MDHEN, CDR2 SYDVKM. In nucleotides, the CDR3 is TGTGCCAGCAGTTCGACAGGGGGCTTGAATGGCTACACCTTC. It encodes CASSSTGGLNGYTF.

This clonotype was seen at least ten times. The rearrangement joins TRBV12-3 or TRBV12-4 to TRBJ2-5, with 9 bases that match TRBD2. CDR3 length equals 15 residues. J was trimmed by 5 bases and V by 6 bases; bases with no gene match: 10. The CDR3 loop is CASSPPRGGGETQYF. CDR3 DNA: TGTGCCAGCAGCCCACCCCGCGGGGGGGGGGAGACCCAGTACTTC.

The chain combines TRBV19 with TRBJ1-1; D gene uncertain. Germline V gene lookup returns CDR1 LNHDA and CDR2 SQIVND (reference sequence). The CDR3 runs 14 residues. The V gene lost 3 bases and the J gene lost 3 bases, with 11 bases spanning the gap. The CDR3 loop is CASSIGSSDTEAFF. CDR3 coding DNA: TGTGCCAGTAGTATCGGGAGCTCGGACACTGAAGCTTTCTTT.

This clonotype was picked up many times. The chain recombines TRBV6-1 with TRBJ1-1, with D perhaps TRBD1 (5 bases). The CDR3 contains 12 residues. Trimming removed 6 bases at V and 7 bases at J, with 12 bases between. Germline V gives CDR1 MNHNS, CDR2 SASEGT. The CDR3 DNA reads as TGTGCCAGCAGCCCTAGACAGAATGAAGCTTTCTTT. Translating gives CASSPRQNEAFF.

This clonotype was seen many times. This rearrangement joins TRBV5-1 to TRBJ1-1, with 7 bases matching TRBD1. This CDR3 is 14 amino acids long. Trimming at V came to 2 bases and at J to 4 bases, leaving 5 bases not matched to a gene. The germline gives CDR1 SGHRS, CDR2 YFSETQ. CDR3 amino acids: CASSFSQGTTEAFF. In DNA form, the CDR3 reads TGCGCCAGCAGCTTTTCACAGGGGACCACTGAAGCTTTCTTT.

V gene TRBV29-1 combines with J gene TRBJ2-5; 9 nucleotides align to TRBD1. J lost 2 bases, V lost 0 bases, and 16 bases had no gene match. The CDR3 runs 19 residues. CDR1 and CDR2 (germline): SQVTM, ANQGSEA. CDR3 nucleotides: TGCAGCGTTGAAGAGTGGGGACAGGGCCACAACCCCCTTCAAGAGACCCAGTACTTC. Translated: CSVEEWGQGHNPLQETQYF.

Only a few counts were recorded for this clonotype. The chain carries TRBV7-8 and TRBJ2-5; D is possibly TRBD1 (6 bases). Germline assignment: CDR1 SGHVS and CDR2 FQNEAQ. The CDR3 is 14 amino acids. Deletions cut 5 bases from V and 2 bases from J, with 12 bases between. The CDR3 region is CASSTGQLQETQYF. As DNA, the CDR3 is TGTGCCAGCAGCACCGGACAGCTTCAAGAGACCCAGTACTTC.

This clonotype was seen ten or more times. J is TRBJ2-5 and V is TRBV6-1; perhaps TRBD2 as D (5 bases). Germline CDR1 MNHNS, CDR2 SASEGT. Trimming removed 8 bases from V and 3 bases from J, with 13 bases in between. The CDR3 covers 13 residues. This CDR3 reads CASGLAIKETQYF. In DNA form, the CDR3 reads TGTGCCAGCGGGTTAGCGATAAAAGAGACCCAGTACTTC.

This clonotype was found many times. This chain joins TRBV12-3 or TRBV12-4 and TRBJ1-1; D might be TRBD1 (6 bases). The CDR3 is made up of 14 amino acids. The germline V and J ends were trimmed by 3 bases and 2 bases, with 10 bases remaining between them. CDR3 residues: CASSFGGPNTEAFF. For the CDR3, the DNA is TGTGCCAGCAGTTTCGGGGGCCCCAACACTGAAGCTTTCTTT.

This clonotype has a count of ten or more. V usage is TRBV2 and J usage is TRBJ1-6; 8 positions agree with TRBD1. V dropped 11 bases and J dropped 9; count of bases not matched to a gene: 21. The CDR3 loop spans 17 amino acids. The germline CDR1 and CDR2 sequences are SNHLY and FYNNEI. The CDR3: CAPHVRGPDRVGSPLHF. The CDR3, as DNA: TGTGCCCCCCACGTCCGGGGGCCGGACAGGGTCGGTTCACCCCTCCACTTT.

The genes are TRBV30 and TRBJ2-5; 7 bases match TRBD2. Germline loops: CDR1 GTSNPN, CDR2 SVGIG (reference sequence). The CDR3 is 12 residues long. The DNA of the CDR3 is TGTACCGTCTCGGGGGGAGGTGAGACCCAGTACTTC. Residues: CTVSGGGETQYF.

V and J are TRBV2 and TRBJ1-1; no reliable D call. The CDR3 contains 11 residues. Trimming left V 9 bases short and J 3 bases short, with 8 bases between. In germline, CDR1 is SNHLY, CDR2 FYNNEI. Here the CDR3 reads CASDIHTEAFF. For the CDR3, the DNA is TGTGCCAGTGACATACACACTGAAGCTTTCTTT.

This clonotype was recorded many times. The genes are TRBV6-5 and TRBJ1-1; 7 bases line up with TRBD1. The V segment lost 0 bases and the J segment 8 bases; nucleotides outside the gene matches: 6. Germline V gene lookup returns CDR1 MNHEY and CDR2 SVGAGI. CDR3 length equals 14 residues. The CDR3 nucleotides read TGTGCCAGCAGTTACTCGGGGACAGAAACAGAAGCTTTCTTT. Encoded protein: CASSYSGTETEAFF.

This clonotype was seen repeatedly, ten times or more. The chain carries TRBV12-3 or TRBV12-4 and TRBJ1-5; 10 nucleotides match TRBD1. The CDR3 runs to 16 residues. J gave up 7 bases and V 5 bases, and 11 bases lay outside the gene matches. CDR3 nucleotide sequence: TGTGCCAGCAGTCCAAGGGAAGGGACAGGGGACCAGCCCCAGCATTTT. It specifies CASSPREGTGDQPQHF.

This clonotype was detected a few times. This rearrangement joins TRBV7-6 to TRBJ1-1; 9 nucleotides agree with TRBD1. The CDR3 length is 15 residues. V shed 1 base and J 4 bases; nucleotides not matched to a gene: 4. In germline, CDR1 is SGHVS, CDR2 FNYEAQ. CDR3: CASSLGQTGGTEAFF. Here the CDR3 DNA reads TGTGCCAGCAGCTTAGGGCAGACAGGGGGCACTGAAGCTTTCTTT. The full variable domain, with the rest looked up from reference TRBV7-6 and TRBJ1-1, is GAGVSQSPRYKVTKRGQDVALRCDPISGHVSLYWYRQALGQGPEFLTYFNYEAQQDKSGLPNDRFSAERPEGSISTLTIQRTEQRDSAMYRCASSLGQTGGTEAFFGQGTRLTVV.

This clonotype was observed many times. The rearrangement uses TRBV20-1 and TRBJ2-7; D is undetermined. Germline V gene lookup returns CDR1 DFQATT and CDR2 SNEGSKA (reference sequence). V was clipped by 3 bases and J by 3 bases, with 12 bases between them. The CDR3 totals 13 residues. The DNA for the CDR3 is TGCAGTGCTAGTTGTCCCCAATGCTACGAGCAGTACTTC. It specifies CSASCPQCYEQYF.

The CDR3 DNA sequence: TGTGCCAGCAGTTTGGTTAGGGAATGGCGGGATAATTCACCCCTCCACTTT. As protein: CASSLVREWRDNSPLHF. This chain links TRBV6-5 with TRBJ1-6; D not resolved. The germline gives CDR1 MNHEY, CDR2 SVGAGI. Deletions cut 4 bases from V and 5 bases from J, with 18 bases between. The CDR3 is 17 residues long.